This T cell receptor (beta chain) was sequenced during a study of cytomegalovirus exposure and HLA in healthy donors. Overall study results and limits: In a later analysis, TCR beta V- and J-gene trimming showed a link to a missense DCLRE1C variant. In a later analysis, TCR association rates varied by HLA locus: DRB1 most, HLA-C fewest. Based on reports, TCR beta sequences accurately predicted HLA-A and HLA-B alleles for most subjects. Associated with HLA alleles at 0.05 false discovery rate in a later analysis were some 18,000 TCR beta sequences.

The CDR3 is 16 residues long. V shed 5 bases, J shed 2 bases, and the junction held 8 bases outside the gene matches. The V gene's germline CDR1 is MDHEN and CDR2 SYDVKM. In this sample, this clone turned up once. As yet, its antigen is unknown. Amplification used 60 Vbeta primers and 13 Jbeta primers. Profiling relied on immunoSEQ multiplex PCR, and the TCRdb table lists in-frame clones only, not all of them. Of about 130,000 clones in the sample, 65% to 90% were seen once. Sequences were obtained from PBMCs. This clonotype was sampled from a woman aged 18-30 years in good health and CMV-seropositive. The chain recombines TRBV28 with TRBJ2-1; TRBD2 aligns across 8 bases. CDR3 sequence: CASSPYGGGAYNEQFF. The CDR3 DNA reads TGTGCCAGCAGTCCCTACGGGGGGGGCGCCTACAATGAGCAGTTCTTC.